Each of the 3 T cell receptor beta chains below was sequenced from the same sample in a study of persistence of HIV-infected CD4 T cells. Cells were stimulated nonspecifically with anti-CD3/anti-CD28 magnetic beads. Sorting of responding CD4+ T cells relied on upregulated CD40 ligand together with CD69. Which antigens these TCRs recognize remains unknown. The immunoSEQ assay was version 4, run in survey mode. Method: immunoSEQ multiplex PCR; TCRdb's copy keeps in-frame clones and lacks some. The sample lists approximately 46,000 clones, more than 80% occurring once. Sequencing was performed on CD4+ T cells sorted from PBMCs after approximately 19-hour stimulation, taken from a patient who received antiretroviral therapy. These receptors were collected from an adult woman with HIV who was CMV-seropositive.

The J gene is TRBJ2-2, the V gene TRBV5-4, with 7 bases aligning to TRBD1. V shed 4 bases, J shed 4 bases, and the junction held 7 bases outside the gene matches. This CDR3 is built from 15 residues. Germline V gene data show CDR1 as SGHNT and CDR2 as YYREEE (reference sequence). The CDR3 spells CASSADRELTGELFF. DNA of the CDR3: TGTGCCAGCAGCGCTGACAGGGAACTCACCGGGGAGCTGTTTTTT.

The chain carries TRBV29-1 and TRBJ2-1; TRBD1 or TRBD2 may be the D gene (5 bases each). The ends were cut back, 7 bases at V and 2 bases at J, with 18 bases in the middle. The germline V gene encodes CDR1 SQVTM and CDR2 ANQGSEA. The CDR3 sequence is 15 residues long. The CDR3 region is CSALEGNQAYNEQFF. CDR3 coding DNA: TGCAGCGCCCTAGAGGGGAATCAGGCCTACAATGAGCAGTTCTTC.

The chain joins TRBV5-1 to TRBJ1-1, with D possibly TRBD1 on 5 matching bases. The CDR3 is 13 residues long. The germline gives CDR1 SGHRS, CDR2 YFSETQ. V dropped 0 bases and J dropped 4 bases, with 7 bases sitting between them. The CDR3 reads CASSLVGPTEAFF. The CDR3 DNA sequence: TGCGCCAGCAGCTTGGTGGGGCCCACTGAAGCTTTCTTT. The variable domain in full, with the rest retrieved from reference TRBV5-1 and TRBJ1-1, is KAGVTQTPRYLIKTRGQQVTLSCSPISGHRSVSWYQQTPGQGLQFLFEYFSETQRNKGNFPGRFSGRQFSNSRSEMNVSTLELGDSALYLCASSLVGPTEAFFGQGTRLTVV.